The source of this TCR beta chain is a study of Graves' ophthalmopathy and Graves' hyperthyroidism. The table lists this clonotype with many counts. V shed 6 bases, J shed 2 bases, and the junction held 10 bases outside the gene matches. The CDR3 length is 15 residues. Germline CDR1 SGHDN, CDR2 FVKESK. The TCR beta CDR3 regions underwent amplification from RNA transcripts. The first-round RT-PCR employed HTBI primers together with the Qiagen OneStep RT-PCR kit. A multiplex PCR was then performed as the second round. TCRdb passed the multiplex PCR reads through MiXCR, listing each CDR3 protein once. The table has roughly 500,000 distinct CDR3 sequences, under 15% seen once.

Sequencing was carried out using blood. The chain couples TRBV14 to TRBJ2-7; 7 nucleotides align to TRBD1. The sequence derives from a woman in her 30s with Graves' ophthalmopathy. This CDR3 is CASSHDRAAAYEQYF. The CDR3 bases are TGTGCCAGCAGTCATGACAGGGCGGCCGCCTACGAGCAGTACTTC.